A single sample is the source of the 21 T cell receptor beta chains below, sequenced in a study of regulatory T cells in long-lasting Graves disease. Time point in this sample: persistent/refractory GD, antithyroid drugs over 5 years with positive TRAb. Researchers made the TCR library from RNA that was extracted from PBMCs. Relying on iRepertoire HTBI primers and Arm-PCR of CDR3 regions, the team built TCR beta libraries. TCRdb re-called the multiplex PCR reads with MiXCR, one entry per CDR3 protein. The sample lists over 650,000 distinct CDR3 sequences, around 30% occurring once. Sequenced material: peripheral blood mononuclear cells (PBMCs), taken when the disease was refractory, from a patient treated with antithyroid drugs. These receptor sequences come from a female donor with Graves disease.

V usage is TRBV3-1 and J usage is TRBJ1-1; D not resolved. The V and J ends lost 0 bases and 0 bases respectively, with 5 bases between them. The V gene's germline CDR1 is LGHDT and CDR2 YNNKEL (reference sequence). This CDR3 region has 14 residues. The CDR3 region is CASSQDLLNTEAFF. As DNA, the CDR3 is TGTGCCAGCAGCCAAGATCTCTTGAACACTGAAGCTTTCTTT.

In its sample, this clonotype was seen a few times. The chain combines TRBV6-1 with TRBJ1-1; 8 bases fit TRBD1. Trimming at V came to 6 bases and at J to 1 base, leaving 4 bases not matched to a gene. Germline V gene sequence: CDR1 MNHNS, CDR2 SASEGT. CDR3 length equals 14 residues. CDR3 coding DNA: TGTGCCAGCAGCACCGGGACAGGGAACACTGAAGCTTTCTTT. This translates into CASSTGTGNTEAFF.

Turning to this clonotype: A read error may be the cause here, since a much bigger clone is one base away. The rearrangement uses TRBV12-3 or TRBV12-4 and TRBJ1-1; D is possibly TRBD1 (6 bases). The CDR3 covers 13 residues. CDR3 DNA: TGTGCCAGCAGTTTACGGGGGCGCGGTATAGCTCTCTTT. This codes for CASSLRGRGIALF.

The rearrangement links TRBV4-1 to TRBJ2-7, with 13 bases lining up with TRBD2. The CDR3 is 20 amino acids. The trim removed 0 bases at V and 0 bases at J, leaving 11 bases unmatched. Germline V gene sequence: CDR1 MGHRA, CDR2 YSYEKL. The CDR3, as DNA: TGCGCCAGCAGCCAAGATCCTGTGACTAGCGGGAGGCCGAGCTCCTACGAGCAGTACTTC. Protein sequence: CASSQDPVTSGRPSSYEQYF.

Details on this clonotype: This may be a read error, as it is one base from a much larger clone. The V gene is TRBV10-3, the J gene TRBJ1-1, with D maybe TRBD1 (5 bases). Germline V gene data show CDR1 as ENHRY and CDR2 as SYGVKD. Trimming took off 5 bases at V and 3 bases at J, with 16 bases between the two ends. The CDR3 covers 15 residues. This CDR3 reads CAISYSGRADTEAFF. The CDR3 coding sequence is TGTGCCATCAGTTACTCGGGCAGGGCGGACACTGAAGCTTTCTTT.

The CDR3 DNA is TGTGCCAGCAGCTTAGACGGTGAGCAGTTCTTC. Encoded protein: CASSLDGEQFF. The chain uses TRBV2 and TRBJ2-1; D is uncertain. V was pared by 6 bases and J by 9 bases, with 9 bases between. Germline V lookup: CDR1 SNHLY, CDR2 FYNNEI. The CDR3 consists of 11 residues.

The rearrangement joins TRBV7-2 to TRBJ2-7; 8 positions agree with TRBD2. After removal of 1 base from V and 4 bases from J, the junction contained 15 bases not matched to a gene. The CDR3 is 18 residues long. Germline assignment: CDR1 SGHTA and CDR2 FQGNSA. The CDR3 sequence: CASSLGGSPGLGRYEQYF. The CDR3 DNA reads TGTGCCAGCAGCTTAGGGGGAAGTCCGGGACTAGGGAGATACGAGCAGTACTTC.

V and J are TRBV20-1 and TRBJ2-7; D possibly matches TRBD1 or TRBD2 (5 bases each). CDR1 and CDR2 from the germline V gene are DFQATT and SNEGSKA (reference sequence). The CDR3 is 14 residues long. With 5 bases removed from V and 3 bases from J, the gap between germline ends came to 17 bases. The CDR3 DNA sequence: TGCAGTGCTTTAGGGGAGCTTACGGGCTACGAGCAGTACTTC. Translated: CSALGELTGYEQYF.

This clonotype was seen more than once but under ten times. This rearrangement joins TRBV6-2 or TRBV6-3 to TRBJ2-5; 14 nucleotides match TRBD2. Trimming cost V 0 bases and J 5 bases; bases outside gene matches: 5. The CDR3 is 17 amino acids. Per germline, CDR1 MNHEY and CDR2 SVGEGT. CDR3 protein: CASSYSRGTSGSETQYF. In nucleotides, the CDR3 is TGTGCCAGCAGTTACTCGAGAGGGACTAGCGGGAGTGAGACCCAGTACTTC.

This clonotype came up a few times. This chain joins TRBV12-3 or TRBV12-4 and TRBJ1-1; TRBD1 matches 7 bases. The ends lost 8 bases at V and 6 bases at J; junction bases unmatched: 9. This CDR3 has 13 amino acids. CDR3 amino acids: CASARGRGPEAFF. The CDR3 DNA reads TGTGCCAGCGCCCGGGGAAGGGGGCCTGAAGCTTTCTTT.

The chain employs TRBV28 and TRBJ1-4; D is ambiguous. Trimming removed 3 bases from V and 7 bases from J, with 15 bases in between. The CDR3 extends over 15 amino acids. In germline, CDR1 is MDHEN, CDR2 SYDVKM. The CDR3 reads CASSLLAGSSEKLFF. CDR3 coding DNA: TGTGCCAGCAGTTTGCTGGCAGGATCGAGTGAAAAACTGTTTTTT. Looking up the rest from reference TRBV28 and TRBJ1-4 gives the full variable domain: DVKVTQSSRYLVKRTGEKVFLECVQDMDHENMFWYRQDPGLGLRLIYFSYDVKMKEKGDIPEGYSVSREKKERFSLILESASTNQTSMYLCASSLLAGSSEKLFFGSGTQLSVL.

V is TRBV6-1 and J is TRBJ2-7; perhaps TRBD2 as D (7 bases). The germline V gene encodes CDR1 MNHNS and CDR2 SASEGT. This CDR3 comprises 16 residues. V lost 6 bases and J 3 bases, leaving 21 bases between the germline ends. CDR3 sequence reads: CASSPWSWEGDYEQYF. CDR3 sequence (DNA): TGTGCCAGCAGCCCGTGGTCATGGGAGGGGGACTACGAGCAGTACTTC.

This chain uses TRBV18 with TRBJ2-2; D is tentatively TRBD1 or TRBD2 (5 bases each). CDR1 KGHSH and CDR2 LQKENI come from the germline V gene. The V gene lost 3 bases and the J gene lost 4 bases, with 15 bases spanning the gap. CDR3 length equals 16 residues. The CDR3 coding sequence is TGTGCCAGCTCACCGACACCGGACGGGGCCACCGGGGAGCTGTTTTTT. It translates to CASSPTPDGATGELFF.

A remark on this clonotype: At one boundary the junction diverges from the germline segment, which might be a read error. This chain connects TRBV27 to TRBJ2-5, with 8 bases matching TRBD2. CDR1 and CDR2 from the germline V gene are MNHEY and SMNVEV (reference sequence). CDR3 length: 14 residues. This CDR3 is CAGSLTGGPETQYF. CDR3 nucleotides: TGTGCCGGCAGTTTAACGGGAGGGCCGGAGACCCAGTACTTC.

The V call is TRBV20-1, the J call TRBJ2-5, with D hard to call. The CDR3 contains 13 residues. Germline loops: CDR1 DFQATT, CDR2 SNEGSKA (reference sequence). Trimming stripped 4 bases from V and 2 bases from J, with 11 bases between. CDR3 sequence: CSATGSLQETQYF. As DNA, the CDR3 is TGCAGTGCTACCGGTAGTCTTCAAGAGACCCAGTACTTC.

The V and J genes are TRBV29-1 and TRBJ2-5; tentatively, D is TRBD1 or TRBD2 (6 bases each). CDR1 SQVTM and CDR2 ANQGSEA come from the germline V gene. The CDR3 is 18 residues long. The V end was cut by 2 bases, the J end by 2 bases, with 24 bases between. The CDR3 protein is CSVESGSGAREAQETQYF. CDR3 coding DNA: TGCAGCGTTGAAAGTGGGTCGGGGGCAAGGGAGGCTCAAGAGACCCAGTACTTC.

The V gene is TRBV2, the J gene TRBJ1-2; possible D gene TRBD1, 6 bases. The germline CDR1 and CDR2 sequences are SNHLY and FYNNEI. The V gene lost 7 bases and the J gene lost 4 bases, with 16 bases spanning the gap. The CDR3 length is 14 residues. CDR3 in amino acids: CASMGAPQGYGYTF. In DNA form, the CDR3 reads TGTGCCAGCATGGGGGCACCTCAGGGCTATGGCTACACCTTC.

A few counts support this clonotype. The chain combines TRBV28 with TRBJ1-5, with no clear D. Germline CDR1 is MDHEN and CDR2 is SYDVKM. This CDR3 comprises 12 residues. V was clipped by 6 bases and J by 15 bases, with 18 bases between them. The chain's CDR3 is CASSPSSRPMHF. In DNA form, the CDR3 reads TGTGCCAGCAGCCCAAGTTCCCGCCCCATGCATTTT.

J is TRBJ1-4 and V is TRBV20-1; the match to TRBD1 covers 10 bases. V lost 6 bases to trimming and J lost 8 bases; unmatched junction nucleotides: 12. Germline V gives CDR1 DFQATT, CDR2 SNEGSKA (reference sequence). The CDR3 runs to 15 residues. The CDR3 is CSAATPGQGNEKLFF. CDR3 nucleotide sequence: TGCAGTGCCGCGACCCCGGGACAGGGGAACGAAAAACTGTTTTTT.

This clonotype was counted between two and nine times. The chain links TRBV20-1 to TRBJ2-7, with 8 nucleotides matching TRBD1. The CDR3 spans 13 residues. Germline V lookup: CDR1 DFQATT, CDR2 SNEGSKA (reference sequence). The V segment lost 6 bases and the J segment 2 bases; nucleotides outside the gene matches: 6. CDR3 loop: CSATGQGPYEQYF. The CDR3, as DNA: TGCAGTGCCACCGGACAGGGTCCCTACGAGCAGTACTTC.

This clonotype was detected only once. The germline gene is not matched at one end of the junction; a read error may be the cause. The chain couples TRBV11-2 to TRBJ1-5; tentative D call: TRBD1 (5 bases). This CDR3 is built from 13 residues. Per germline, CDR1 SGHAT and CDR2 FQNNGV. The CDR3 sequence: CASSWGREQPQHF. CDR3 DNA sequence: TGTGCCAGCAGCTGGGGCCGGGAACAGCCCCAACATTTT.